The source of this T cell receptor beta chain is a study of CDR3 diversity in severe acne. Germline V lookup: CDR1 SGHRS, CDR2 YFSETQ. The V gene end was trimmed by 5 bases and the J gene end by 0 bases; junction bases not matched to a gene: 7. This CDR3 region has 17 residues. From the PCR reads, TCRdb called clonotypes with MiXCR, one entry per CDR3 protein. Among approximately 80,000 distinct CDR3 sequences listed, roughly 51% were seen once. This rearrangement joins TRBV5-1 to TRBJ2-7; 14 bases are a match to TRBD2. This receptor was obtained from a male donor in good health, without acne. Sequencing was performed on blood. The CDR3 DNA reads TGCGCCAGCAGAGCCGGGACTAGCGGGGGCCACTCCTACGAGCAGTACTTC. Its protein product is CASRAGTSGGHSYEQYF.